The 15 T cell receptor beta chains below were found in one sample sequenced in a study of shared clonotypes between healthy human individuals. Generated by immunoSEQ multiplex PCR, the TCRdb table keeps only in-frame clones and is missing some. The sample has around 530,000 clones, roughly 79% seen once. The sample taken for sequencing was PBMCs. These receptors originate from a woman aged 40 to 50 in good health. Some clones in this sample may be carry-over from other donors' samples.

As concerns this clone: A much larger clone differs by one base, so this may be a read error. In nucleotides, the CDR3 is TGTGCCAGTAAAATACAGGGTGCCGACACCGAGGAGCTGTTTTTT. It yields the protein CASKIQGADTEELFF. The rearrangement joins TRBV19 to TRBJ2-2; TRBD1 is a possible D gene (6 bases). The CDR3 totals 15 residues. CDR1 LNHDA and CDR2 SQIVND come from the germline V gene (reference sequence).

The chain links TRBV19 to TRBJ2-5; 8 nucleotides match TRBD1. From germline, CDR1 is LNHDA and CDR2 SQIVND (reference sequence). The CDR3 is made up of 18 amino acids. V lost 1 base, J lost 4 bases, and 14 bases stayed unmatched. CDR3 nucleotide sequence: TGTGCCAGTAGTATAGGCCCCAATCTCGACAGGGGAGGAGAGACCCAGTACTTC. Its translation is CASSIGPNLDRGGETQYF.

On this clone itself: A read error is possible here, since a much larger clone lies one base away. Distinct nucleotide sequences in the sample also encode this CDR3. The V and J genes are TRBV11-3 and TRBJ1-1; tentative D call: TRBD1 (5 bases). V lost 4 bases and J lost 1, with 7 bases in between. Germline loops: CDR1 SGHNT, CDR2 YENEEA. This CDR3 comprises 13 residues. The CDR3 is CASSSTGNTEAFF. CDR3 bases: TGTGCCAGCAGCTCAACAGGGAACACTGAAGCTTTCTTT.

The chain links TRBV27 to TRBJ1-5; D is unresolved. The CDR3 loop spans 13 amino acids. CDR1 MNHEY and CDR2 SMNVEV come from the germline V gene (reference sequence). V lost 2 bases and J lost 7, with 9 bases in between. CDR3 loop: CASSLVSGQPQHF. The CDR3 nucleotides are TGTGCCAGCAGTTTAGTCTCGGGGCAGCCCCAGCATTTT.

The chain joins TRBV11-2 to TRBJ2-7; the match to TRBD2 covers 9 bases. This CDR3 region has 14 residues. With V trimmed by 3 bases and J by 3 bases, 3 bases remained unmatched. CDR1 is SGHAT, CDR2 FQNNGV, per germline. In DNA form, the CDR3 reads TGTGCCAGCAGCTTGACTAGCGGAAACTACGAGCAGTACTTC. Its translation: CASSLTSGNYEQYF. The full variable domain, with the rest looked up from reference TRBV11-2 and TRBJ2-7, is EAGVAQSPRYKIIEKRQSVAFWCNPISGHATLYWYQQILGQGPKLLIQFQNNGVVDDSQLPKDRFSAERLKGVDSTLKIQPAKLEDSAVYLCASSLTSGNYEQYFGPGTRLTVT.

Concerning this clone itself: With only one base between it and a far larger clone, this is likely a read error. This sequence joins TRBV28 and TRBJ1-1; no definite D call. The germline V gene has CDR1 MDHEN and CDR2 SYDVKM. Trimming cost V 6 bases and J 3 bases, with 14 bases left between them. The CDR3 contains 14 residues. This chain's CDR3 is CASSPPKMDTEAFF. The CDR3 DNA follows: TGTGCCAGCAGCCCCCCCAAGATGGACACTGAAGCTTTCTTT. The whole variable domain, filled in from reference TRBV28 and TRBJ1-1, reads DVKVTQSSRYLVKRTGEKVFLECVQDMDHENMFWYRQDPGLGLRLIYFSYDVKMKEKGDIPEGYSVSREKKERFSLILESASTNQTSMYLCASSPPKMDTEAFFGQGTRLTVV.

The rearrangement joins TRBV19 to TRBJ2-3; 9 bases agree with TRBD2. The V gene's germline CDR1 is LNHDA and CDR2 SQIVND (reference sequence). With V trimmed by 6 bases and J by 4 bases, 17 bases remained unmatched. This CDR3 has 18 amino acids. CDR3: CASSGGASGTGGADTQYF. In nucleotides, the CDR3 is TGTGCCAGTAGCGGTGGGGCTAGCGGGACCGGTGGTGCAGATACGCAGTATTTT.

The chain links TRBV28 to TRBJ2-7, with 11 bases that match TRBD1. The V gene end was trimmed by 2 bases and the J gene end by 1 base; junction bases not matched to a gene: 10. The CDR3 extends over 18 amino acids. Germline assignment: CDR1 MDHEN and CDR2 SYDVKM. The chain's CDR3 is CASSLRRTGGEWSYEQYF. CDR3 coding DNA: TGTGCCAGCAGTTTAAGGCGGACAGGGGGCGAGTGGTCCTACGAGCAGTACTTC. Variable domain in full (rest from reference TRBV28 and TRBJ2-7): DVKVTQSSRYLVKRTGEKVFLECVQDMDHENMFWYRQDPGLGLRLIYFSYDVKMKEKGDIPEGYSVSREKKERFSLILESASTNQTSMYLCASSLRRTGGEWSYEQYFGPGTRLTVT.

CDR3 sequence (DNA): TGTGCCAGCACTTTGTCTGGGGGCGCCTTCAATGAGCAGTTCTTC. It specifies CASTLSGGAFNEQFF. The rearrangement uses TRBV25-1 and TRBJ2-1; TRBD1 might be the D (6 bases). The CDR3 is 15 amino acids. CDR1 is MGHDK and CDR2 is SYGVNS in the germline V gene. V lost 7 bases and J lost 6, with 19 bases in between.

In regard to this clone: One end of the junction does not line up with germline, which may come from a read error. The rearrangement links TRBV30 to TRBJ1-2; 7 nucleotides line up with TRBD1. The CDR3 length is 13 residues. Per the germline V gene, CDR1 is GTSNPN and CDR2 is SVGIG (reference sequence). The CDR3 region has the DNA TGTGCCTGGAGAAGATGGGGGACAGACTTCTCCCTCTTC. Its protein is CAWRRWGTDFSLF.

This clone was seen a single time. The chain links TRBV10-3 to TRBJ2-1; 7 nucleotides match TRBD2. The CDR3 sequence is 16 residues long. CDR1 and CDR2 (germline): ENHRY, SYGVKD. Germline trimming cut 3 bases from V and 1 base from J; bases unmatched to any gene: 6. The CDR3 sequence: CAISERGGSSYNEQFF. CDR3 DNA: TGTGCCATCAGTGAAAGGGGCGGGAGTTCCTACAATGAGCAGTTCTTC.

The genes are TRBV5-1 and TRBJ1-5; TRBD1 matches 8 bases. V shed 4 bases and J 5 bases; nucleotides not matched to a gene: 5. The CDR3 totals 14 residues. Per the germline V gene, CDR1 is SGHRS and CDR2 is YFSETQ. CDR3 bases: TGCGCCAGCAGCGACGGGACAGGCGATCAGCCCCAGCATTTT. Its translation: CASSDGTGDQPQHF.

CDR3 bases: TGTGCCAGTAGTAGACGGGACAGGGGTGAAGCTTTCTTT. It yields the protein CASSRRDRGEAFF. This chain uses TRBV19 with TRBJ1-1; 10 bases map to TRBD1. The CDR3 runs 13 residues. CDR1 is LNHDA and CDR2 is SQIVND in the germline V gene (reference sequence). Losses at the gene ends were 4 bases for V and 7 bases for J; bases not matched to a gene: 3.

The CDR3 DNA reads TGTGCCAGCAGACACTTGGGGCAGGGCTATCAGCCCCAGCATTTT. As protein: CASRHLGQGYQPQHF. V usage is TRBV27 and J usage is TRBJ1-5; the D gene is possibly TRBD1 (5 bases). From germline, CDR1 is MNHEY and CDR2 SMNVEV (reference sequence). The CDR3 covers 15 residues. Trimming took 6 bases from V and 5 from J, leaving 17 bases between them.

The chain has TRBV5-1 and TRBJ1-2; 9 bases fit TRBD1. J lost 3 bases, V lost 2 bases, and 2 bases had no gene match. CDR1 and CDR2 (germline): SGHRS, YFSETQ. The length of the CDR3 is 14 residues. CDR3 DNA: TGCGCCAGCAGCTTACAGGGGGCGGACTATGGCTACACCTTC. Protein: CASSLQGADYGYTF.